This T cell receptor beta chain was captured in a study of shared clonotypes between healthy human individuals. Naive CD8 cells lacked CD45RO, underwent positive selection for CCR7 and left out terminally differentiated effector memory CD45RA+ cells. Every donor, a Caucasian adult, lived in Nashville, Tennessee. Trimming took 7 bases from V and 4 from J; bases not matched to a gene: 8. This CDR3 comprises 14 residues. Germline lookup yields CDR1 MNHNS and CDR2 SASEGT. Using 200 ng DNA, around 30,000 T cell genomes, the sorted-subset replicate PCRs were run. Only in-frame clones appear in the TCRdb table, and some are missing; sequencing was by immunoSEQ multiplex PCR. The sample consists of some 2 million clones, about 95% of them appearing once.

This TCR derives from a man in his late teens or twenties in good health. Sequenced: naive CD8+ T cells sorted from blood. The chain links TRBV6-1 to TRBJ2-5; 8 bases are shared with TRBD1. CDR3 nucleotide sequence: TGTGCCAGCACTCTGGACAGGGAAGGAGAGACCCAGTACTTC. Translating it yields CASTLDREGETQYF.